These T cell receptor beta chains were read from a single sample in a study of breast tumors, draining lymph nodes, adjacent tissues. MiXCR, applied by TCRdb to the multiplex PCR reads, yields one record per CDR3 protein. The table shows under 250,000 distinct CDR3 sequences, with approximately 31% occurring only once. What was sequenced was axillary lymph node tissue. These receptors were collected from a female donor with breast cancer. Some clones in this sample may be carry-over from other donors' samples. CDR3s include the opening cysteine and the closing phenylalanine or tryptophan. Each record gives: D gene, J gene, V gene, clone size, CDR3 DNA, CDR3 protein. D genes are given only for firm matches. The size field is filled for only some rows; it gives once, few, many or a size class.

D: -; J: TRBJ2-2; V: TRBV6-2/TRBV6-3; size: few; DNA: TGTGCCAGCAGTTACAAGGGGCTGATCCCGAACACCGGGGAGCTGTTTTTT; CDR3: CASSYKGLIPNTGELFF
D: -; J: TRBJ2-5; V: TRBV11-2; size: many; DNA: TGTGCCAGCAGCTTAAGGGCGGGTCTGGAGGAGACCCAGTACTTC; CDR3: CASSLRAGLEETQYF
D: TRBD2; J: TRBJ2-2; V: TRBV7-8; size: many; DNA: TGTGCCAGCAGCTACTATAGCGGGAGGGCCGGGGAGCTGTTTTTT; CDR3: CASSYYSGRAGELFF
D: -; J: TRBJ2-5; V: TRBV7-8; size: -; DNA: TGTGCCAGCAGCTTACGGGGGGCCCCCGAGCAGTTC; CDR3: CASSLRGAPEQF
D: -; J: TRBJ2-1; V: TRBV4-1; size: many; DNA: TGCGCCAGCAGCCAAGAGCCGCGAGAGGTAGGCTACAATGAGCAGTTCTTC; CDR3: CASSQEPREVGYNEQFF
D: -; J: TRBJ1-2; V: TRBV5-1; size: many; DNA: TGCGCCAGCAGCTGGGAGAACTCCCTAAATGGCTACACCTTC; CDR3: CASSWENSLNGYTF
D: TRBD2; J: TRBJ2-7; V: TRBV5-1; size: -; DNA: TGCGCCAGCAGCTTAGCGGGGACCTACGACCAGTACTTC; CDR3: CASSLAGTYDQYF
D: TRBD1; J: TRBJ2-3; V: TRBV20-1; size: -; DNA: TGCAGTGCTAGAACAGGGGCCGCCGGGGTCACAGATACGCAGTATTTT; CDR3: CSARTGAAGVTDTQYF
D: -; J: TRBJ2-5; V: TRBV7-3; size: -; DNA: TGTACCAGCTCCTTGGGGGGAGAGACCCAGTACTTC; CDR3: CTSSLGGETQYF
D: -; J: TRBJ2-3; V: TRBV5-5; size: many; DNA: TGTGCCAGCAGCTTGTCGGGCAGCGAAGATACGCAGTATTTT; CDR3: CASSLSGSEDTQYF
D: -; J: TRBJ2-5; V: TRBV20-1; size: many; DNA: TGCAGTGCTAGACCCCGAGGGGAACCAAGAACCCAGTACTTC; CDR3: CSARPRGEPRTQYF
D: -; J: TRBJ2-7; V: TRBV7-2; size: many; DNA: TGTGCCAGCAGCTCCCCCTACGAGCAGTACTTC; CDR3: CASSSPYEQYF
D: -; J: TRBJ2-1; V: TRBV6-6; size: few; DNA: TGTGCCAGCAGTCACTCCGGGACTGAGCCGAACGGTGGGAATGAGCAGTTCTTC; CDR3: CASSHSGTEPNGGNEQFF
D: -; J: TRBJ1-4; V: TRBV20-1; size: -; DNA: TGTCGAGCGGGAGGGCCGGGAAATGAAAAACTGTTTTTT; CDR3: CRAGGPGNEKLFF
D: TRBD2; J: TRBJ2-1; V: TRBV9; size: many; DNA: TGTGCCAGCAGCGTAGGTAGCGGGAGATGGTATGAGCAGTTCTTC; CDR3: CASSVGSGRWYEQFF
D: TRBD2; J: TRBJ2-7; V: TRBV29-1; size: many; DNA: TGCAGCGTTCGGGTAGCGGGAGTAGGAGAGCAGTACTTC; CDR3: CSVRVAGVGEQYF
D: -; J: TRBJ2-1; V: TRBV9; size: many; DNA: TGTGCCAGCAGCGGCACTAGGTCGGGGCACAATGAGCAGTTCTTC; CDR3: CASSGTRSGHNEQFF
D: -; J: TRBJ2-5; V: TRBV5-1; size: -; DNA: TGTGCCAGCAGCTTAGCGCTATGGCCCGCGGGAAAGGCCCAGTACTTC; CDR3: CASSLALWPAGKAQYF
D: -; J: TRBJ2-1; V: TRBV20-1; size: -; DNA: TGCAGTGCTAGACCCACCCCGACTAGAACTGAGCGGTTCTTC; CDR3: CSARPTPTRTERFF
D: -; J: TRBJ1-6; V: TRBV10-3; size: once; DNA: TGTGCCCTAAGACAGGCTAATTCACCCCTCCACTTT; CDR3: CALRQANSPLHF
D: -; J: TRBJ1-1; V: TRBV28; size: few; DNA: TGTGCCAGCAGTCGGGGTGGGGGCGGACTGAACACTGAAGCTTTCTTT; CDR3: CASSRGGGGLNTEAFF
D: -; J: TRBJ2-2; V: TRBV10-1; size: -; DNA: TGCGCCAGCAGCGGTGTAATAGGTAGCGCGAACACCGGGGAGCTGTTTTTT; CDR3: CASSGVIGSANTGELFF
D: TRBD1; J: TRBJ2-7; V: TRBV2; size: -; DNA: TGTGCCAGCAGTGAAATAGGGACAGGGTCGCACGAGCAGTACTTC; CDR3: CASSEIGTGSHEQYF
D: TRBD1; J: TRBJ1-2; V: TRBV19; size: -; DNA: TGTGCCAGTAGTGACCGGGGGACAGGGGGTGGCTACACCTTC; CDR3: CASSDRGTGGGYTF
D: TRBD2; J: TRBJ2-3; V: TRBV7-2; size: -; DNA: TGTGCCAGCACTTCCGGGACTAGCGGGAGGGGGGTAGATACGCAGTATTTT; CDR3: CASTSGTSGRGVDTQYF
D: -; J: TRBJ1-6; V: TRBV5-1; size: few; DNA: TGCGCCAGCAGCCAGGGCGCGGGCGGGAGCACCCTCCACTTT; CDR3: CASSQGAGGSTLHF
D: TRBD2; J: TRBJ2-5; V: TRBV3-1; size: -; DNA: TGTGCCAGCAGCCGGGGAGCTAGCGGGAGATTTGGGACCCAGTACTTC; CDR3: CASSRGASGRFGTQYF
D: TRBD1; J: TRBJ1-2; V: TRBV11-2; size: many; DNA: TGTGCCAGCAGCTTAGGGACAGGCGGGTATGGCTACACCTTC; CDR3: CASSLGTGGYGYTF
D: -; J: TRBJ1-4; V: TRBV19; size: -; DNA: TGTGCCAGTAGTACCGGGGGGGGGACCACTAATGAAAAACTGTTTTTT; CDR3: CASSTGGGTTNEKLFF
D: -; J: TRBJ2-5; V: TRBV29-1; size: -; DNA: TGCAGCGTTGAAGACCCGGGGGCTAGGGGGTCCCAGTACTTC; CDR3: CSVEDPGARGSQYF
D: -; J: TRBJ2-6; V: TRBV19; size: -; DNA: TGTGCCAGTAGTCGCAAAGAGGGGGCCAACGTCCTGACTTTC; CDR3: CASSRKEGANVLTF
D: TRBD2; J: TRBJ2-7; V: TRBV5-1; size: -; DNA: TGCGCCAGCAGCTTGGGGGGACTAGCGGGAGGGCCGGTGGACGAGCAGTACTTC; CDR3: CASSLGGLAGGPVDEQYF
D: -; J: TRBJ2-2; V: TRBV5-4; size: many; DNA: TGTGCCAGCAGCTTAGATTCCAGAGACACCGGGGAGCTGTTTTTT; CDR3: CASSLDSRDTGELFF
D: -; J: TRBJ2-5; V: TRBV12-3/TRBV12-4; size: many; DNA: TGTGCCAGCAGTCACCCCCCGCAGGGTGGGGAGACCCAGTACTTC; CDR3: CASSHPPQGGETQYF
D: -; J: TRBJ2-1; V: TRBV5-1; size: many; DNA: TGCGCCAGCGACGGGGGAGGCAATGAGCAGTTCTTC; CDR3: CASDGGGNEQFF
D: -; J: TRBJ1-6; V: TRBV28; size: many; DNA: TGTGCCAGCCCGGCATCCGGGATCAAAAATTCACCCCTCCACTTT; CDR3: CASPASGIKNSPLHF
D: TRBD1; J: TRBJ1-5; V: TRBV10-1; size: few; DNA: TGCGCCAGGGACAGGGAAAATCAGCCCCAGCATTTT; CDR3: CARDRENQPQHF
D: -; J: TRBJ1-3; V: TRBV6-6; size: many; DNA: TGTGCCAGCAGTTACTCGGCTGAAGATGGAAACACCATATATTTT; CDR3: CASSYSAEDGNTIYF
D: TRBD2; J: TRBJ2-1; V: TRBV7-3; size: -; DNA: TGTGCCGGCAGCTTAACGAGGGCTAGCGGGAGAAGTAATGAGCAGTTCTTC; CDR3: CAGSLTRASGRSNEQFF
D: TRBD1; J: TRBJ2-1; V: TRBV18; size: many; DNA: TGTGCCAGCTCACCACGGACAGGGGTAGATGAGCAGTTCTTC; CDR3: CASSPRTGVDEQFF
D: TRBD1; J: TRBJ1-5; V: TRBV2; size: many; DNA: TGTGCCAGCACCAGGGGGACAGGGTATAATCAGCCCCAGCATTTT; CDR3: CASTRGTGYNQPQHF
D: -; J: TRBJ1-4; V: TRBV2; size: -; DNA: TGTGCCAGCAGTGACTCCGGGGGTCTAAGTGAAAAACTGTTTTTT; CDR3: CASSDSGGLSEKLFF
D: TRBD2; J: TRBJ2-5; V: TRBV24-1; size: -; DNA: TGTGCCACCAGTGACCCAGGTAGCGGGAGAGACAGGGCAGAGACCCAGTACTTC; CDR3: CATSDPGSGRDRAETQYF
D: -; J: TRBJ1-6; V: TRBV5-8; size: many; DNA: TGTGCCAGCAGCTCAAGCTCCTATAATTCACCCCTCCACTTT; CDR3: CASSSSSYNSPLHF
D: -; J: TRBJ1-2; V: TRBV30; size: -; DNA: TGTGCCTCCGACCCTGAGTCACTGCAGGGGACCGGTGGCTACACCTTC; CDR3: CASDPESLQGTGGYTF
D: -; J: TRBJ1-5; V: TRBV20-1; size: many; DNA: TGCAGTGCTAGAGAGAGGGGTCGTCTGCAGCCCCAGCATTTT; CDR3: CSARERGRLQPQHF
D: TRBD2; J: TRBJ2-3; V: TRBV11-2; size: -; DNA: TGTGCCAGCAGCTTACCCCGTCGCCCGGGACTAGCGGGAAAGCGCACAGATACGCAGTATTTT; CDR3: CASSLPRRPGLAGKRTDTQYF
D: TRBD2; J: TRBJ2-1; V: TRBV6-5; size: many; DNA: TGTGCCAGCAGGCCCCTAGCGGGAGCCTACAATGAGCAGTTCTTC; CDR3: CASRPLAGAYNEQFF
D: TRBD1; J: TRBJ2-6; V: TRBV5-1; size: -; DNA: TGCGCCAGCAGCTCCACAGGGGCTGGGGTCAACGTCCTGACTTTC; CDR3: CASSSTGAGVNVLTF
D: TRBD1; J: TRBJ2-3; V: TRBV20-1; size: many; DNA: TGCAGTAGCCAGGGACAGGAACTCATTGATACGCAGTATTTT; CDR3: CSSQGQELIDTQYF
D: -; J: TRBJ1-4; V: TRBV7-9; size: many; DNA: TGTGCCAGCAGCTTAGCTGGGGGCAATGAAAAACTGTTTTTT; CDR3: CASSLAGGNEKLFF
D: -; J: TRBJ1-3; V: TRBV5-1; size: -; DNA: TGCGCCAGCAGCTTGGCAGCGGGACCCTCTGGAAACACCATATATTTT; CDR3: CASSLAAGPSGNTIYF
D: -; J: TRBJ1-4; V: TRBV7-8; size: many; DNA: TGTGCCAGCAGCCCTTCCCGCACTAATGAAAAACTGTTTTTT; CDR3: CASSPSRTNEKLFF
D: -; J: TRBJ1-5; V: TRBV6-2/TRBV6-3; size: many; DNA: TGTGCCAGCAGCACACTGACGGATAGCAATCAGCCCCAGCATTTT; CDR3: CASSTLTDSNQPQHF
D: -; J: TRBJ2-6; V: TRBV28; size: few; DNA: TGTGCCAGCAGACACCAGGGGTACGGGGCCAACGTCCTGACTTTC; CDR3: CASRHQGYGANVLTF
D: -; J: TRBJ1-4; V: TRBV24-1; size: -; DNA: TGTGCCACCAGGAGCAAGGGGGGTGGATTTAATGAAAAACTGTTTTTT; CDR3: CATRSKGGGFNEKLFF
D: TRBD2; J: TRBJ2-5; V: TRBV11-3; size: many; DNA: TGTGCCAGCAGCTTATCGATAGCGGGAAGAGGAGAGACCCAGTACTTC; CDR3: CASSLSIAGRGETQYF